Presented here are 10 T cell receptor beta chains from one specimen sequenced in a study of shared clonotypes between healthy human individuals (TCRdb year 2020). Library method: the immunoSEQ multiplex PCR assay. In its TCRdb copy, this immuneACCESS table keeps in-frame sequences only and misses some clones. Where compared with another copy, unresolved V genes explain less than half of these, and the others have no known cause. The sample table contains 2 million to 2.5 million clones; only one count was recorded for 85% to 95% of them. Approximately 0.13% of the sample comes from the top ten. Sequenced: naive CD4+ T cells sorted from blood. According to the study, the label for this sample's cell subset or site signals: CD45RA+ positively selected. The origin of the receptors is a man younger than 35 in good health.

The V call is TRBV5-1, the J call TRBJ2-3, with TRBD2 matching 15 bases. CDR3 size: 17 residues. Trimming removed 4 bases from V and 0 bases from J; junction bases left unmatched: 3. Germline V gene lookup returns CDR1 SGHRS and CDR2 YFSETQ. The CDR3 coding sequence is TGCGCCAGCAGCACCGGACTAGCGGGGGGGAGCACAGATACGCAGTATTTT. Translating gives CASSTGLAGGSTDTQYF.

CDR3 sequence (DNA): TGCAGCGTTAATTTTTTGACGACGGGATACACCATATATTTT. Protein: CSVNFLTTGYTIYF. V usage is TRBV29-1 and J usage is TRBJ1-3; D unresolved. CDR1 is SQVTM and CDR2 is ANQGSEA in the germline V gene. V was trimmed by 5 bases and J by 8 bases, leaving 19 bases between them. The CDR3 extends over 14 amino acids.

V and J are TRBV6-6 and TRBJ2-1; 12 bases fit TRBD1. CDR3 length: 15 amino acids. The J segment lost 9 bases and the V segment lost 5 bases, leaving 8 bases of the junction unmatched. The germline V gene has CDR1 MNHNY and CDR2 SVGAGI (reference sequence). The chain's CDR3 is CASSARDRGLGEQFF. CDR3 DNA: TGTGCCAGCAGTGCCCGGGACAGGGGGCTGGGTGAGCAGTTCTTC.

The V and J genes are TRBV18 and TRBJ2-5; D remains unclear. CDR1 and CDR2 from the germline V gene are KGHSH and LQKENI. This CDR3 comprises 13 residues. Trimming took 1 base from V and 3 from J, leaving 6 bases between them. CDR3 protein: CASSPRWEETQYF. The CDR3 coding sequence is TGTGCCAGCTCACCACGGTGGGAAGAGACCCAGTACTTC.

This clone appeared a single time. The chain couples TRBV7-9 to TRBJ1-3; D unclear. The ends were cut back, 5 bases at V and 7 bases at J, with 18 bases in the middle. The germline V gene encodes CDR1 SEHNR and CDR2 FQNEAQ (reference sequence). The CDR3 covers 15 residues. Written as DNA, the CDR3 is TGTGCCAGCAGCCCTCCGGGCAAGACGACTAACACCATATATTTT. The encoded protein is CASSPPGKTTNTIYF.

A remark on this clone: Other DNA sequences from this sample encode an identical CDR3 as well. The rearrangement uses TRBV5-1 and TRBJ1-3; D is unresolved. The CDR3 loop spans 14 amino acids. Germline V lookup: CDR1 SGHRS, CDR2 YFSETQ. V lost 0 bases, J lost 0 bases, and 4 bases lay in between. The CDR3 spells CASSLVGSGNTIYF. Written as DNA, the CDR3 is TGCGCCAGCAGCTTGGTAGGCTCTGGAAACACCATATATTTT. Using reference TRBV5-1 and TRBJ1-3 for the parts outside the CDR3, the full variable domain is KAGVTQTPRYLIKTRGQQVTLSCSPISGHRSVSWYQQTPGQGLQFLFEYFSETQRNKGNFPGRFSGRQFSNSRSEMNVSTLELGDSALYLCASSLVGSGNTIYFGEGSWLTVV.

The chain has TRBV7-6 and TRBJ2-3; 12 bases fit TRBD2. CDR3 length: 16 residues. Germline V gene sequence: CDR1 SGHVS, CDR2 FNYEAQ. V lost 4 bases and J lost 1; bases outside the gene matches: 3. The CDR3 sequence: CASSSRLAGGTDTQYF. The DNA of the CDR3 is TGTGCCAGCAGCTCCAGACTAGCGGGGGGCACAGATACGCAGTATTTT.

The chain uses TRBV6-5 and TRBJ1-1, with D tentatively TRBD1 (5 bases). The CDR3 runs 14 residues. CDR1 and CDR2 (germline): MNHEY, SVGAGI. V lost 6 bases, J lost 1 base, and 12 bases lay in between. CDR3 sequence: CASSPRQSNTEAFF. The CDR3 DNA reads TGTGCCAGCAGCCCCCGACAGTCGAACACTGAAGCTTTCTTT.

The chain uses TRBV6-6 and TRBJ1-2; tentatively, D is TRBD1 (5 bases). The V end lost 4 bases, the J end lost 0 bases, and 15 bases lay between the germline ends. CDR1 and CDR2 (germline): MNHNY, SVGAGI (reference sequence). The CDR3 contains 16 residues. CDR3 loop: CASSFPGVHPNYGYTF. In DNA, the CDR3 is TGTGCCAGCAGTTTCCCGGGGGTACACCCTAACTATGGCTACACCTTC.

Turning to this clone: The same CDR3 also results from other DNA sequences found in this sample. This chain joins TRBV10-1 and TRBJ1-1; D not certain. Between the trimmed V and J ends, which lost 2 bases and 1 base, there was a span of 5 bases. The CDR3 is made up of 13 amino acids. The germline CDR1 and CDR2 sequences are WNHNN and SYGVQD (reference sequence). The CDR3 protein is CASSENPNTEAFF. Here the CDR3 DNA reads TGCGCCAGCAGTGAGAATCCGAACACTGAAGCTTTCTTT.